This T cell receptor (beta chain) was sequenced during a study of T cells in Graves' hyperthyroidism and ophthalmopathy. This clonotype was observed at least ten times. It was RNA transcripts that yielded the amplified TCR beta CDR3 regions. Primed by the HTBI set, a first-round RT-PCR was run on the TCR CDR3. TCRdb analysed the multiplex PCR reads with MiXCR anew, one entry per CDR3 protein. The data show about 480,000 distinct CDR3 sequences, around a quarter seen once. Looked up from germline, CDR1 is MNHEY and CDR2 is SVGAGI. CDR3 length equals 17 residues. V dropped 4 bases and J dropped 5; count of bases not matched to a gene: 11.

The origin of this receptor is a woman aged 25 to 45 with Graves' ophthalmopathy. The J gene is TRBJ1-1, the V gene TRBV6-5, with 12 bases fitting TRBD1. Sequencing used blood. The CDR3 loop reads CASSSSGTGGQWTEAFF. The CDR3 DNA reads as TGTGCCAGCAGTTCCTCCGGGACAGGGGGCCAATGGACTGAAGCTTTCTTT.